This T cell receptor (beta chain) was sequenced during a study of blood T cell repertoires in COVID-19 (dated by TCRdb to about 2020). With respect to the entire study: Samples covering the acute and convalescent phases of COVID-19 were provided by collaborators in the United States, Italy and Spain. The material from the prospective study consisted of cDNA or gDNA derived from T cells, B-cell-depleted T cells, or PBMCs. Where HLA class I and class II types were available, the types were taken from metadata supplied by the sample provider, not from assay-based typing. Nearly every sample came with metadata listing a de-identified subject ID, COVID-19 status, age in years and sex. The repertoires were released in a freely available public database intended as a resource for research on the immune response to SARS-CoV-2. Deeply sampled blood TCRbeta repertoires from subjects exposed to, actively infected with, or recovered from COVID-19 were included in the dataset. The samples were drawn from the first 160 participants of the ongoing ImmuneRACE study and from roughly 1,300 subjects provided by 6 global collaborators. Study-wide findings and limitations: Clinical and demographic metadata were provided uncurated, with the amount varying by source and participant.

The immunoSEQ Assay, a bias-controlled multiplex PCR, was used to amplify TCRbeta CDR3 regions from genomic DNA. Regarding the original processing steps: Within the assay, amplification of reference gene primers was used to estimate how many nucleated cells each sample contained. Sequence reads were collapsed and filtered to measure the absolute abundance of every unique TCRbeta CDR3 rearrangement. For each sample, productive Simpson clonality was calculated by taking the square root of Simpson's diversity index across productive rearrangements. In TCRdb, the immuneACCESS table is reduced to in-frame sequences with V and J assigned. These tables do not hold every clone; where another copy was compared, an unresolved V gene accounts for under half, and the others remain unexplained. V, J and clone size were drawn from that table, and D and trimming were deduced from the DNA. Here the sample has 200,000 to 250,000 clones; around 90% occur a single time. The top ten clonotypes cover about 6% of the sample.

Participants in the prospective study were enrolled through a virtual design, were aged about 18 to 90 years, and lived in about 25 United States geographic areas. In the prospective study, participants were assigned to cohorts based on the clinical history participants reported in a screening survey and a study questionnaire. In the prospective study, mobile phlebotomists collected whole blood, serum and a nasopharyngeal or oropharyngeal swab from each participant. Participants in the prospective study had the option to provide additional blood draws and questionnaires over a 2-month period. Before DNA extraction, blood samples from the prospective study were shipped at room temperature or frozen. A word on this clone: Its antigen is currently not known. Qualities for individual bases were not recorded, and no much larger clone is one base off.

The sample comprised PBMCs or T cells enriched from blood (not recorded which). The sequence was obtained from a woman in her 30s with acute COVID-19.

CDR3 sequence: CASRRDLEAGEQFF. The DNA sequence is given as TGTGCCAGTAGACGGGACTTGGAAGCAGGGGAGCAGTTCTTC. Recombination connected TRBV19 to TRBJ2-1; a weak D assignment points to TRBD2 (6 bases agree). Via the germline V gene (reference sequence), CDR1 is LNHDA and CDR2 SQIVND. Including the terminal cysteine and phenylalanine, the CDR3 comprises 14 residues. Only the CDR3 DNA is retained, 42 bases long and in frame from the first base. V gives up 6 bases and J gives up 10 bases, and the segment between their germline ends measures 19 bases.